This passage covers 18 T cell receptor beta chains from one sample sequenced in a study of beta chain features in type 1 diabetes. Regarding the study as a whole: Moderately but significantly shorter TCRB CDR3s were found in Type 1 diabetes patients in all four CD4+ subsets.

Expressed TCRB transcripts got sequenced, as all isolated RNA was reverse transcribed. This table comes from immunoSEQ multiplex PCR, and its TCRdb copy is limited to in-frame clones, with some not included. The sample has over 20,000 clones, roughly 45% seen once. No cognate antigen is known for these TCRs. Sequencing input: stem cell memory CD4+ T cells from blood. These receptors all stem from a man aged 25-40 years with type 1 diabetes.

Only a few counts were recorded for this clone. The chain joins TRBV6-5 to TRBJ1-2; D possibly corresponds to TRBD1 (5 bases). V lost 2 bases, J lost 2 bases, and 9 bases lay in between. This CDR3 region has 14 residues. CDR1 MNHEY and CDR2 SVGAGI come from the germline V gene. The CDR3 nucleotides read TGTGCCAGCAGTTACAAAGGGGCCAACTATGGCTACACCTTC. Translation gives CASSYKGANYGYTF.

This clone was observed a few times. The chain employs TRBV10-3 and TRBJ2-1, with 12 bases aligning to TRBD2. CDR1 and CDR2 from the germline V gene are ENHRY and SYGVKD. Trimming at V came to 2 bases and at J to 6 bases, leaving 2 bases not matched to a gene. The CDR3 has 15 residues. The CDR3 DNA sequence: TGTGCCATCAGTGAGCTGACTAGCGGGAGCAATGAGCAGTTCTTC. Translated, it gives CAISELTSGSNEQFF.

The J gene is TRBJ2-7, the V gene TRBV11-3, with 11 positions matching TRBD1. CDR1 is SGHNT, CDR2 YENEEA, per germline. V was pared by 4 bases and J by 5 bases, with 7 bases of the junction left unmatched. This CDR3 is 15 amino acids long. The CDR3 protein is CASSSGDRGWDEQYF. CDR3 nucleotide sequence: TGTGCCAGCAGCTCCGGGGACAGGGGGTGGGACGAGCAGTACTTC. Variable domain in full (rest from reference TRBV11-3 and TRBJ2-7): EAGVVQSPRYKIIEKKQPVAFWCNPISGHNTLYWYLQNLGQGPELLIRYENEEAVDDSQLPKDRFSAERLKGVDSTLKIQPAELGDSAVYLCASSSGDRGWDEQYFGPGTRLTVT.

This CDR3 is CASSPSGSSYEQYF. Here the CDR3 DNA reads TGTGCCAGCTCACCATCCGGGAGCTCCTACGAGCAGTACTTC. The genes are TRBV18 and TRBJ2-5; D might be TRBD2 (6 bases). Matching the DNA end better, TRBJ2-7 makes the J call doubtful. Looked up from germline, CDR1 is KGHSH and CDR2 is LQKENI. CDR3 size: 14 residues.

V usage is TRBV28 and J usage is TRBJ2-2, with TRBD2 matching over 7 bases. The CDR3 has 15 residues. After removal of 5 bases from V and 3 bases from J, the junction contained 6 bases not matched to a gene. Germline loops: CDR1 MDHEN, CDR2 SYDVKM. The CDR3 nucleotides read TGTGCCAGCAGTACCCCACGGGGGGACACCGGGGAGCTGTTTTTT. Translating it yields CASSTPRGDTGELFF.

This clone was counted between two and nine times. The rearrangement uses TRBV11-2 and TRBJ1-1, with D perhaps matching TRBD1 (5 bases). CDR3 size: 14 residues. Germline CDR1 and CDR2: SGHAT and FQNNGV. The V and J ends lost 6 bases and 1 base respectively, with 12 bases between them. CDR3 coding DNA: TGTGCCAGCAGTAGGTCCGGGGGGAACACTGAAGCTTTCTTT. Its translation is CASSRSGGNTEAFF. Supplemented by reference TRBV11-2 and TRBJ1-1, the full variable domain reads EAGVAQSPRYKIIEKRQSVAFWCNPISGHATLYWYQQILGQGPKLLIQFQNNGVVDDSQLPKDRFSAERLKGVDSTLKIQPAKLEDSAVYLCASSRSGGNTEAFFGQGTRLTVV.

The chain recombines TRBV2 with TRBJ2-1; the match to TRBD1 covers 7 bases. CDR1 and CDR2 from the germline V gene are SNHLY and FYNNEI. This CDR3 is built from 14 residues. The V segment lost 8 bases and the J segment 3 bases; nucleotides outside the gene matches: 7. The CDR3: CASEGRTGYNEQFF. The CDR3 DNA reads as TGTGCCAGCGAGGGTAGGACAGGCTACAATGAGCAGTTCTTC.

The J gene is TRBJ2-1, the V gene TRBV7-9; 9 positions agree with TRBD1. CDR1 and CDR2 from the germline V gene are SEHNR and FQNEAQ (reference sequence). The ends lost 9 bases at V and 7 bases at J; junction bases unmatched: 7. The CDR3 has 13 amino acids. CDR3 in amino acids: CARGTGNSNEQFF. The CDR3 coding sequence is TGTGCCAGAGGGACAGGGAATTCTAATGAGCAGTTCTTC.

In DNA form, the CDR3 reads TGTGCCAGCAGCTTAGAGGGGGCCCAGCCCCAGCATTTT. It codes for CASSLEGAQPQHF. This chain connects TRBV7-9 to TRBJ1-5, with 7 bases matching TRBD1. V dropped 1 base and J dropped 7; count of bases not matched to a gene: 1. The CDR3 consists of 13 residues. The V gene's germline CDR1 is SEHNR and CDR2 FQNEAQ (reference sequence).

V usage is TRBV25-1 and J usage is TRBJ1-2; TRBD1 matches at 8 bases. The germline CDR1 and CDR2 sequences are MGHDK and SYGVNS. The CDR3 is 13 amino acids. Trimming took 6 bases from V and 2 from J; bases not matched to a gene: 2. CDR3 sequence (DNA): TGTGCCAGCAGCCGGACAGGGAACTATGGCTACACCTTC. This gives the protein CASSRTGNYGYTF.

This sequence joins TRBV6-5 and TRBJ2-7; the D gene is possibly TRBD1 (6 bases). The CDR3 loop spans 16 amino acids. CDR1 MNHEY and CDR2 SVGAGI come from the germline V gene. Trimming took 0 bases from V and 0 from J, leaving 12 bases between them. CDR3 sequence (DNA): TGTGCCAGCAGTTACTCGTACAGGGCCAGCTCCTACGAGCAGTACTTC. Amino acids: CASSYSYRASSYEQYF.

This sequence joins TRBV5-1 and TRBJ2-1; TRBD1 matches 7 bases. CDR1 and CDR2 (germline): SGHRS, YFSETQ. The CDR3 extends over 15 amino acids. After removal of 4 bases from V and 4 bases from J, the junction contained 8 bases not matched to a gene. CDR3 coding DNA: TGCGCCAGCAGCGACAGGGCGAGGGGTTACAATGAGCAGTTCTTC. Its protein is CASSDRARGYNEQFF. The whole variable domain, filled in from reference TRBV5-1 and TRBJ2-1, reads KAGVTQTPRYLIKTRGQQVTLSCSPISGHRSVSWYQQTPGQGLQFLFEYFSETQRNKGNFPGRFSGRQFSNSRSEMNVSTLELGDSALYLCASSDRARGYNEQFFGPGTRLTVL.

This clone was counted a few times. The rearrangement links TRBV18 to TRBJ2-7, with TRBD2 identical over 12 bases. Germline CDR1 reads KGHSH; CDR2 reads LQKENI. The V gene end was trimmed by 4 bases and the J gene end by 5 bases; junction bases not matched to a gene: 3. The CDR3 is 14 residues long. This CDR3 is CASSRLAGENEQYF. The CDR3 DNA sequence: TGTGCCAGCTCACGACTAGCGGGGGAGAACGAGCAGTACTTC.

This clone was seen more than once but under ten times. The chain carries TRBV29-1 and TRBJ1-2, with 9 positions matching TRBD1. CDR3 size: 14 residues. V gave up 4 bases and J gave up 8 bases; unmatched junction bases: 11. The V gene's germline CDR1 is SQVTM and CDR2 ANQGSEA. The CDR3 loop is CSVAPGTGLGGYTF. The CDR3 nucleotides are TGCAGCGTTGCCCCGGGGACAGGGCTTGGCGGCTACACCTTC.

The genes are TRBV2 and TRBJ2-6, with 8 nucleotides matching TRBD1. Germline assignment: CDR1 SNHLY and CDR2 FYNNEI. V was clipped by 0 bases and J by 2 bases; unmatched bases: 9. There are 19 residues in the CDR3. As DNA, the CDR3 is TGTGCCAGCAGTGAAGCGCTGAGGACAGGGTGGCCTGGGGCCAACGTCCTGACTTTC. Its translation is CASSEALRTGWPGANVLTF. Combining the CDR3 with reference TRBV2 and TRBJ2-6 gives the whole variable domain EPEVTQTPSHQVTQMGQEVILRCVPISNHLYFYWYRQILGQKVEFLVSFYNNEISEKSEIFDDQFSVERPDGSNFTLKIRSTKLEDSAMYFCASSEALRTGWPGANVLTFGAGSRLTVL.

The chain uses TRBV5-6 and TRBJ2-5, with 8 positions matching TRBD2. Germline V gene lookup returns CDR1 SGHDT and CDR2 YYEEEE. CDR3 length: 15 amino acids. J gave up 1 base and V 4 bases, and 6 bases lay outside the gene matches. CDR3 nucleotide sequence: TGTGCCAGCAGCAACTTAGCGGGAAGCCAAGAGACCCAGTACTTC. Its protein is CASSNLAGSQETQYF.

This chain joins TRBV5-6 and TRBJ1-2; TRBD1 aligns across 8 bases. Germline lookup yields CDR1 SGHDT and CDR2 YYEEEE. V was clipped by 0 bases and J by 2 bases; unmatched bases: 6. The CDR3 has 16 amino acids. The CDR3 region is CASSLGTGLGNYGYTF. As DNA, the CDR3 is TGTGCCAGCAGCTTGGGGACAGGGTTGGGGAACTATGGCTACACCTTC. Filled out from reference TRBV5-6 and TRBJ1-2, the complete variable domain reads DAGVTQSPTHLIKTRGQQVTLRCSPKSGHDTVSWYQQALGQGPQFIFQYYEEEERQRGNFPDRFSGHQFPNYSSELNVNALLLGDSALYLCASSLGTGLGNYGYTFGSGTRLTVV.

The V and J genes are TRBV29-1 and TRBJ1-2; TRBD1 is a possible D gene (6 bases). The germline V and J ends were trimmed by 0 bases and 5 bases, with 22 bases remaining between them. This CDR3 is 17 amino acids long. CDR1 and CDR2 (germline): SQVTM, ANQGSEA. Written as DNA, the CDR3 is TGCAGCGTTGAAGAAAGGGGGGGCGGCAGGGCGAAATATGGCTACACCTTC. Its protein is CSVEERGGGRAKYGYTF. The variable domain in full, completed from reference TRBV29-1 and TRBJ1-2, reads SAVISQKPSRDICQRGTSLTIQCQVDSQVTMMFWYRQQPGQSLTLIATANQGSEATYESGFVIDKFPISRPNLTFSTLTVSNMSPEDSSIYLCSVEERGGGRAKYGYTFGSGTRLTVV.